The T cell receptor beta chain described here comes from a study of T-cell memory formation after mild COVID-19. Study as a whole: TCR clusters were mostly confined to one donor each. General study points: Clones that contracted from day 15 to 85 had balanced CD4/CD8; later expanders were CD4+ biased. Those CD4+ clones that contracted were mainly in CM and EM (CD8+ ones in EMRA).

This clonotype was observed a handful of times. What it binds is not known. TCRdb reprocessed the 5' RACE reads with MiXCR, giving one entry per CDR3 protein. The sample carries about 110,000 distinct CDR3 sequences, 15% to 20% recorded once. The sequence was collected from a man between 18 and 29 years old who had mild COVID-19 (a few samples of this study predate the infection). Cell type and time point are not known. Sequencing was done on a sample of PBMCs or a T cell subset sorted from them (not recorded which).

CDR3 region: CASAIRGRGRATNEKLFF. The CDR3 DNA sequence: TGTGCCAGCGCAATACGCGGAAGGGGGCGGGCAACTAATGAAAAACTGTTTTTT. The V call is TRBV11-2, the J call TRBJ1-4; TRBD1 agrees at 7 bases. V lost 8 bases to trimming and J lost 0 bases; unmatched junction nucleotides: 15. The CDR3 length is 18 residues. Germline lookup yields CDR1 SGHAT and CDR2 FQNNGV.